These T cell receptor beta chains were read from a single sample in a study of regulatory T cells in long-lasting Graves disease. Each CDR3 protein is one row after TCRdb ran MiXCR on the multiplex PCR reads. Among 400,000 to 650,000 distinct CDR3 sequences listed, about 16% were seen once. These data also formed part of another study, on T cells in Graves' hyperthyroidism and ophthalmopathy.

The specimen comprised peripheral blood mononuclear cells (PBMCs), sampled at new diagnosis, from a patient treated with antithyroid drugs. Source of these receptors: a woman aged 35-65 years with Graves disease. Both conserved end residues are trimmed from each CDR3.

J: TRBJ2-7
V: TRBV2
CDR3: ASTQANYEQY

J: TRBJ1-5
V: TRBV2
CDR3: ASSDSSGTVNQPQH

J: TRBJ1-5
V: TRBV19
CDR3: ASTSGQGTIQPQH

J: TRBJ1-2
V: TRBV5-6
CDR3: ASSLYRTDFYGYT

J: TRBJ1-4
V: TRBV20-1
CDR3: SARRTGGTPNEKLF

J: TRBJ2-7
V: TRBV11-2
CDR3: ASSLDSAGYEQY

J: TRBJ2-2
V: TRBV7-9
CDR3: ASSLWRGLAGRSNTGELF

J: TRBJ2-1
V: TRBV18
CDR3: ASSPADNEQF

J: TRBJ2-1
V: TRBV15
CDR3: ATNSIGGAGSYNEQF

J: TRBJ2-1
V: TRBV3-1
CDR3: ASSQEGRGAYNEQF

J: TRBJ2-4
V: TRBV2
CDR3: ASSEEVAKNIQY

J: TRBJ2-3
V: TRBV5-4
CDR3: ASRWAAERTDTQY

J: TRBJ2-3
V: TRBV19
CDR3: ASSSGDTDTQY

J: TRBJ2-4
V: TRBV2
CDR3: ASSAPRREGKNIQY

J: TRBJ1-2
V: TRBV25-1
CDR3: ASSAATGVAYGYT

J: TRBJ2-6
V: TRBV19
CDR3: ASTTMRSGANVLT

J: TRBJ2-7
V: TRBV18
CDR3: ASSPPGGNEQY

J: TRBJ2-1
V: TRBV12-3/TRBV12-4
CDR3: ASSLGLAGGLLEQF

J: TRBJ1-2
V: TRBV29-1
CDR3: SGGQDYGYT

J: TRBJ1-1
V: TRBV30
CDR3: AWSGGVGNTEAF

J: TRBJ2-7
V: TRBV7-2
CDR3: ASSPDRAWSEQY

J: TRBJ2-5
V: TRBV12-3/TRBV12-4
CDR3: ASSAHPGRRGGETQY

J: TRBJ2-1
V: TRBV3-1
CDR3: ASSQLAGPSEQF

J: TRBJ2-7
V: TRBV28
CDR3: ASRPGQDVYEQY

J: TRBJ2-7
V: TRBV9
CDR3: ASSPRGLAGGYEQY

J: TRBJ1-1
V: TRBV12-3/TRBV12-4
CDR3: ASSPPGTGGTEAF

J: TRBJ2-3
V: TRBV20-1
CDR3: SAFRRRGGTDTQY

J: TRBJ1-2
V: TRBV3-1
CDR3: ASSRVVGTYGYT

J: TRBJ1-2
V: TRBV18
CDR3: ASSPDREYGYT

J: TRBJ2-1
V: TRBV12-3/TRBV12-4
CDR3: ASSLAYNEQF

J: TRBJ2-5
V: TRBV11-1
CDR3: ASSIRGQGEETQY

J: TRBJ1-1
V: TRBV11-2
CDR3: ASSLRAMNTEAF

J: TRBJ1-2
V: TRBV2
CDR3: ASNWGAGYT

J: TRBJ2-2
V: TRBV19
CDR3: ASSRTSGVPNTGELF

J: TRBJ2-2
V: TRBV7-9
CDR3: ASSFFRTVAGELF

J: TRBJ1-5
V: TRBV18
CDR3: ASSPNSPHISNQPQH

J: TRBJ1-6
V: TRBV9
CDR3: ASSGYRGALGDSPLH

J: TRBJ2-2
V: TRBV6-2/TRBV6-3
CDR3: ASRFGEAGELF

J: TRBJ1-1
V: TRBV4-1
CDR3: ASSQDPLGDTEAF

J: TRBJ1-4
V: TRBV5-1
CDR3: ASSRDGSAGEKLF

J: TRBJ2-5
V: TRBV28
CDR3: ASSLGQTKTQY

J: TRBJ1-2
V: TRBV12-3/TRBV12-4
CDR3: ASSPQTQGYGYT

J: TRBJ1-5
V: TRBV20-1
CDR3: SAPETGGSNQPQH

J: TRBJ1-6
V: TRBV18
CDR3: ASSPNQQQNSPLH

J: TRBJ1-4
V: TRBV5-1
CDR3: ASSLVGDGEKLF

J: TRBJ2-2
V: TRBV19
CDR3: ASSIRTSGPGELF

J: TRBJ1-5
V: TRBV4-2
CDR3: ASSQDRQGGNQPQH

J: TRBJ1-5
V: TRBV12-3/TRBV12-4
CDR3: ASSFETGTVGRQPQH

J: TRBJ1-2
V: TRBV20-1
CDR3: SATGSDGYT